The 4 T cell receptor beta chains listed next were all sequenced from one sample in a study of blood T cell repertoires in COVID-19. Sequencing was performed with immunoSEQ multiplex PCR; in TCRdb, only in-frame clones are kept and a portion is missing. There are some 250,000 clones in the sample; around nine tenths occur only once, and 0.99% lies in the top ten. Sequenced input: peripheral blood. The receptors were gathered from a woman aged 40 to 50 who had recovered from COVID-19.

The chain combines TRBV7-8 with TRBJ1-2, with 8 positions matching TRBD1. Looked up from germline, CDR1 is SGHVS and CDR2 is FQNEAQ. With V trimmed by 5 bases and J by 4 bases, 6 bases remained unmatched. The CDR3 has 14 residues. For the CDR3, the DNA is TGTGCCAGCAGCCCCGGGACAGGAAGCTATGGCTACACCTTC. Amino acids: CASSPGTGSYGYTF.

This chain uses TRBV2 with TRBJ2-5, with 7 bases matching TRBD1. J was trimmed by 5 bases and V by 8 bases; bases with no gene match: 11. There are 14 residues in the CDR3. Germline loops: CDR1 SNHLY, CDR2 FYNNEI. The CDR3 is CASDPTGVGETQYF. For the CDR3, the DNA is TGTGCCAGCGATCCCACAGGGGTCGGTGAGACCCAGTACTTC.

CDR3 sequence reads: CASSLVGGRPTAYEQYV. Written as DNA, the CDR3 is TGTGCCAGCAGCTTGGTGGGGGGGCGACCGACAGCCTACGAGCAGTACGTC. The chain couples TRBV5-7 to TRBJ2-7; tentative D call: TRBD2 (7 bases). TRBV5-7 is sorted into the ORF group, with uncertain function. Deletions cut 0 bases from V and 2 bases from J, with 18 bases between. There are 17 residues in the CDR3.

The chain combines TRBV5-3 with TRBJ1-4, with 12 bases that match TRBD1. TRBV5-3 is an ORF, with its function uncertain. The CDR3 length is 15 residues. V lost 3 bases, J lost 8 bases, and 5 bases stayed unmatched. In DNA form, the CDR3 reads TGTGCCAGAAGCTCCAGGGACAGGGGGCGGGAAAAACTGTTTTTT. It codes for CARSSRDRGREKLFF.